Listed below are T cell receptor beta chains from one sample, sequenced in a study of blood T cell repertoires in COVID-19. TCRdb keeps only in-frame clones here, not all; method: immunoSEQ multiplex PCR. The data show about 170,000 clones, with 84% seen just once and roughly 15% held by the top ten. The sample consisted of peripheral blood. These receptor sequences come from a woman in her seventies with COVID-19, enrolled during active disease. CDR3s include the opening cysteine and the closing phenylalanine or tryptophan. A D gene is named only where the DNA matches it firmly. A clone size is listed for some rows: how often the clone was seen (once, few, many), or a class if it is expanded.

v_gene	abundance	d_gene	j_gene	CDR3aa	CDR3nt
TRBV3-1/TRBV3-2	.	.	TRBJ1-4	CASSRRLLGSEKLFF	TGTGCCAGCAGCCGACGGTTGTTAGGGAGTGAAAAACTGTTTTTT
TRBV6-2/TRBV6-3	once	.	TRBJ2-2	CASSYSARASGELFF	TGTGCCAGCAGTTACTCGGCCAGGGCGTCCGGGGAGCTGTTTTTT
TRBV6-1	.	TRBD2	TRBJ2-1	CASSARGGGLAVLNEQFF	TGTGCCAGCAGTGCCCGGGGCGGAGGACTAGCGGTTTTAAATGAGCAGTTCTTC
TRBV19	.	.	TRBJ1-5	CASSTPRGIQPQHF	TGTGCCAGTAGTACCCCCAGGGGAATCCAGCCCCAGCATTTT
TRBV9	.	.	TRBJ2-3	CASSVAAVRTDTQYF	TGTGCCAGCAGCGTAGCGGCGGTCCGAACAGATACGCAGTATTTT
TRBV14	.	.	TRBJ1-3	CASSQVRHGNTIYF	TGTGCCAGCAGCCAAGTTCGACACGGAAACACCATATATTTT
TRBV5-1	.	TRBD2	TRBJ2-7	CASSGGLAGVGEQYF	TGCGCCAGCAGCGGCGGACTAGCGGGAGTAGGAGAGCAGTACTTC
TRBV27	.	.	TRBJ1-5	CASSPGNPQPQHF	TGTGCCAGCAGCCCCGGGAATCCCCAGCCCCAGCATTTT
TRBV10-3	.	TRBD1	TRBJ1-2	CAITGTGYGYTF	TGTGCCATCACCGGGACAGGCTATGGCTACACCTTC
TRBV7-9	once	TRBD2	TRBJ2-2	CASSSRLAGKTGELFF	TGTGCCAGCAGCTCCCGACTAGCGGGTAAAACCGGGGAGCTGTTTTTT
TRBV3-1/TRBV3-2	.	.	TRBJ2-5	CASSQEGGADRETQYF	TGTGCCAGCAGCCAAGAAGGAGGGGCTGATAGGGAGACCCAGTACTTC
TRBV15	.	.	TRBJ1-1	CATSPRGVVAFF	TGTGCCACCAGCCCCCGGGGGGTCGTCGCTTTCTTT
TRBV27	once	TRBD1	TRBJ1-1	CASRLLPDRPSEAFF	TGTGCCAGCAGACTATTGCCGGACAGGCCATCTGAAGCTTTCTTT
TRBV18	.	.	TRBJ1-4	CASSPVGGTNEKLFF	TGTGCCAGCTCACCAGTCGGGGGAACTAATGAAAAACTGTTTTTT
TRBV28	.	.	TRBJ2-1	CASSLWSGPSYNEQFF	TGTGCCAGCAGTTTATGGTCAGGGCCCTCCTACAATGAGCAGTTCTTC
TRBV30	.	.	TRBJ1-1	CAWKIPRTSNTEAFF	TGTGCCTGGAAAATCCCGAGGACTTCGAACACTGAAGCTTTCTTT
TRBV5-1	.	.	TRBJ2-1	CASSLNGGRGNEQFF	TGCGCCAGCAGCCTCAACGGAGGGAGAGGGAATGAGCAGTTCTTC
TRBV12-3/TRBV12-4	.	TRBD1	TRBJ1-2	CASSYGQGRGYTF	TGTGCCAGCAGTTACGGACAGGGCAGAGGCTACACCTTC
TRBV2	.	TRBD1	TRBJ1-2	CASSDRTGDGYTF	TGTGCCAGCAGCGATAGGACAGGGGACGGCTACACCTTC
TRBV5-1	once	.	TRBJ1-1	CASSLERGRTEAFF	TGCGCCAGCAGCTTGGAACGGGGGAGGACTGAAGCTTTCTTT
TRBV24-1	.	.	TRBJ1-2	CATQDKSNYGYTF	TGTGCCACCCAGGACAAATCTAACTATGGCTACACCTTC
TRBV14	.	.	TRBJ1-6	CASSHSTGLGSPLHF	TGTGCCAGCAGCCACTCAACAGGGTTAGGTTCACCCCTCCACTTT
TRBV2	.	TRBD2	TRBJ2-3	CASSEELAGRTDTQYF	TGTGCCAGCAGTGAAGAGCTAGCGGGGAGGACAGATACGCAGTATTTT
TRBV6-5	.	.	TRBJ1-5	CASSYPPGGQPQHF	TGTGCCAGCAGTTACCCCCCGGGCGGGCAGCCCCAGCATTTT
TRBV7-2	.	TRBD2	TRBJ2-1	CASSLELSGSFLF	TGTGCCAGCAGCTTAGAACTCAGCGGGAGCTTTCTCTTC
TRBV28	.	.	TRBJ2-5	CASRTRGTRPETQYF	TGTGCCAGCAGAACGAGAGGGACAAGACCGGAGACCCAGTACTTC
TRBV27	.	TRBD2	TRBJ2-2	CASSIPGLAGANTGELFF	TGTGCCAGCAGTATACCGGGACTAGCGGGGGCGAACACCGGGGAGCTGTTTTTT
TRBV7-9	.	TRBD1	TRBJ2-7	CASSSETGSSYEQYF	TGTGCCAGCAGCTCTGAGACAGGGAGCTCCTACGAGCAGTACTTC
TRBV7-9	.	.	TRBJ1-5	CASSLGDNPNQPQHF	TGTGCCAGCAGCTTAGGGGACAATCCCAATCAGCCCCAGCATTTT
TRBV18	.	.	TRBJ1-1	CASSPDRTEAFF	TGTGCCAGCTCACCCGATCGGACTGAAGCTTTCTTT
TRBV2	.	.	TRBJ1-2	CASSVQLRYGYTF	TGTGCCAGCAGTGTACAGTTACGCTATGGCTACACCTTC
TRBV5-1	.	.	TRBJ2-3	CASSLVEPRTDTQYF	TGCGCCAGCAGCTTGGTCGAGCCTCGGACAGATACGCAGTATTTT
TRBV27	.	.	TRBJ2-2	CASSLGQNTGELFF	TGTGCCAGCAGTTTAGGACAGAACACCGGGGAGCTGTTTTTT
TRBV11-3	.	TRBD2	TRBJ2-1	CASSLGGGGSYNEQFF	TGTGCCAGCAGCTTAGGGGGCGGGGGCTCCTACAATGAGCAGTTCTTC
TRBV5-6	.	.	TRBJ1-4	CASSLRDTQEKLFF	TGTGCCAGCAGCCTCCGGGACACCCAAGAAAAACTGTTTTTT
TRBV19	.	TRBD2	TRBJ2-3	CASSIDGGAGDTQYF	TGTGCCAGTAGTATAGACGGGGGGGCGGGAGATACGCAGTATTTT
TRBV6-5	once	.	TRBJ1-2	CASSPEWNYGYTF	TGTGCCAGCAGTCCGGAGTGGAACTATGGCTACACCTTC
TRBV19	.	TRBD1	TRBJ1-1	CASSISGQGRTEAFF	TGTGCCAGTAGTATTTCAGGACAGGGGAGGACTGAAGCTTTCTTT
TRBV11-2	.	.	TRBJ2-7	CASSLDRYETFTYEQYF	TGTGCCAGCAGCTTAGATAGGTATGAGACTTTCACCTACGAGCAGTACTTC
TRBV9	.	.	TRBJ2-5	CASSPPGETQYF	TGTGCCAGCAGCCCCCCAGGGGAGACCCAGTACTTC
TRBV28	.	.	TRBJ1-5	CASTSGVNQPQHF	TGTGCCAGCACATCAGGGGTCAATCAGCCCCAGCATTTT
TRBV5-4	.	TRBD2	TRBJ2-5	CASSLAEETQYF	TGTGCCAGCAGTCTAGCGGAAGAGACCCAGTACTTC
TRBV30	.	TRBD1	TRBJ1-2	CAWSVKGQRIGHGYTF	TGTGCCTGGAGTGTAAAGGGACAGAGGATCGGACATGGCTACACCTTC
TRBV6-1	.	.	TRBJ1-5	CASSEGRGWGQPQHF	TGTGCCAGCAGTGAAGGCAGGGGATGGGGTCAGCCCCAGCATTTT
TRBV29-1	.	TRBD2	TRBJ2-5	CSVEDPGTSGGYFQETQYF	TGCAGCGTTGAAGACCCCGGGACTAGCGGGGGGTATTTCCAAGAGACCCAGTACTTC
TRBV28	.	.	TRBJ1-5	CASRGDYSNQPQHF	TGTGCCAGCAGGGGGGACTATAGCAATCAGCCCCAGCATTTT